The 8 T cell receptor beta chains given below trace back to one sample, sequenced in a study of blood T cell repertoires in COVID-19. Here immunoSEQ multiplex PCR was the method, and the copy in TCRdb shows in-frame clones only, minus some. This sample has 150,000 to 190,000 clones, with approximately 79% found just once. The sample comprised PBMCs or T cells enriched from blood (not recorded which). Every receptor here comes from a man aged 50-60 years who had recovered from COVID-19.

The V call is TRBV3-1 (or the pseudogene TRBV3-2), the J call TRBJ2-7; 8 positions agree with TRBD2. Germline V gene data show CDR1 as LGHDT and CDR2 as YNNKEL (reference sequence). The V gene end was trimmed by 4 bases and the J gene end by 6 bases; junction bases not matched to a gene: 11. The CDR3 spans 15 residues. In nucleotides, the CDR3 is TGTGCCAGCAGCCTCTCTAGCGGGTCAAGCCTCGAGCAGTACTTC. Translating gives CASSLSSGSSLEQYF.

Only one count was recorded for this clone. The CDR3, as DNA: TGTGCCAGCAGCCTACAGGGCTACAAAGCCTTCACCTTC. This codes for CASSLQGYKAFTF. The V and J genes are TRBV7-9 and TRBJ1-2, with a tentative D call TRBD1 (6 bases). Trimming removed 5 bases from V and 13 bases from J, with 20 bases in between. Germline CDR1 SEHNR, CDR2 FQNEAQ (reference sequence). The CDR3 is 13 residues long. The variable domain in full, completed from reference TRBV7-9 and TRBJ1-2, reads DTGVSQNPRHKITKRGQNVTFRCDPISEHNRLYWYRQTLGQGPEFLTYFQNEAQLEKSRLLSDRFSAERPKGSFSTLEIQRTEQGDSAMYLCASSLQGYKAFTFGSGTRLTVV.

This clone has a handful of counts. The V and J genes are TRBV7-9 and TRBJ2-2, with 7 bases identical to TRBD2. Trimming removed 5 bases from V and 5 bases from J; junction bases left unmatched: 11. CDR1 SEHNR and CDR2 FQNEAQ come from the germline V gene (reference sequence). CDR3 length equals 16 residues. The CDR3 protein is CASSHRTSSGTGELFF. CDR3 bases: TGTGCCAGCAGCCACCGGACTAGTAGTGGAACCGGGGAGCTGTTTTTT. Together with reference TRBV7-9 and TRBJ2-2, the CDR3 gives the full variable domain: DTGVSQNPRHKITKRGQNVTFRCDPISEHNRLYWYRQTLGQGPEFLTYFQNEAQLEKSRLLSDRFSAERPKGSFSTLEIQRTEQGDSAMYLCASSHRTSSGTGELFFGEGSRLTVL.

The chain uses TRBV20-1 and TRBJ2-5; 7 bases are shared with TRBD1. The germline CDR1 and CDR2 sequences are DFQATT and SNEGSKA (reference sequence). The CDR3 runs to 14 residues. The J segment lost 0 bases and the V segment lost 3 bases, leaving 4 bases of the junction unmatched. The CDR3 region is CSASLGQYQETQYF. In DNA form, the CDR3 reads TGCAGTGCTAGTCTGGGACAGTACCAAGAGACCCAGTACTTC.

Only one count was recorded for this clone. The J gene is TRBJ1-2, the V gene TRBV4-1; D perhaps matches TRBD1 (5 bases). The CDR3 is made up of 16 amino acids. Trimming cost V 0 bases and J 4 bases, with 15 bases left between them. Germline V gene data show CDR1 as MGHRA and CDR2 as YSYEKL. The CDR3 DNA reads as TGCGCCAGCAGCCAAGAGCAGGGTGGGAGGATCTATGGCTACACCTTC. Translation: CASSQEQGGRIYGYTF.

The J gene is TRBJ1-2, the V gene TRBV5-6, with D tentatively TRBD1 (5 bases). Germline CDR1 reads SGHDT; CDR2 reads YYEEEE. This CDR3 region has 13 residues. The V gene lost 4 bases and the J gene lost 6 bases, with 13 bases spanning the gap. The CDR3 DNA reads TGTGCCAGCAGCCCCAGGGATAGACATGGCTACACCTTC. Translated: CASSPRDRHGYTF. Supplemented by reference TRBV5-6 and TRBJ1-2, the full variable domain reads DAGVTQSPTHLIKTRGQQVTLRCSPKSGHDTVSWYQQALGQGPQFIFQYYEEEERQRGNFPDRFSGHQFPNYSSELNVNALLLGDSALYLCASSPRDRHGYTFGSGTRLTVV.

The CDR3 loop reads CASSVRAGGTEAFF. The CDR3 bases are TGTGCCAGCAGCGTAAGGGCGGGTGGAACTGAAGCTTTCTTT. V gene TRBV9 combines with J gene TRBJ1-1; D is unclear. V was trimmed by 1 base and J by 5 bases, leaving 12 bases between them. Germline CDR1 SGDLS, CDR2 YYNGEE. The CDR3 extends over 14 amino acids.

The rearrangement joins TRBV7-9 to TRBJ1-6; possible D gene TRBD1, 5 bases. The V gene lost 1 base and the J gene lost 0 bases, with 13 bases spanning the gap. Germline V gene lookup returns CDR1 SEHNR and CDR2 FQNEAQ (reference sequence). The CDR3 covers 18 residues. CDR3 protein: CASSLVWGLSSYNSPLHF. In nucleotides, the CDR3 is TGTGCCAGCAGCTTAGTATGGGGCCTGAGCTCCTATAATTCACCCCTCCACTTT. Drawing the rest from reference TRBV7-9 and TRBJ1-6, the complete variable domain is DTGVSQNPRHKITKRGQNVTFRCDPISEHNRLYWYRQTLGQGPEFLTYFQNEAQLEKSRLLSDRFSAERPKGSFSTLEIQRTEQGDSAMYLCASSLVWGLSSYNSPLHFGNGTRLTVT.